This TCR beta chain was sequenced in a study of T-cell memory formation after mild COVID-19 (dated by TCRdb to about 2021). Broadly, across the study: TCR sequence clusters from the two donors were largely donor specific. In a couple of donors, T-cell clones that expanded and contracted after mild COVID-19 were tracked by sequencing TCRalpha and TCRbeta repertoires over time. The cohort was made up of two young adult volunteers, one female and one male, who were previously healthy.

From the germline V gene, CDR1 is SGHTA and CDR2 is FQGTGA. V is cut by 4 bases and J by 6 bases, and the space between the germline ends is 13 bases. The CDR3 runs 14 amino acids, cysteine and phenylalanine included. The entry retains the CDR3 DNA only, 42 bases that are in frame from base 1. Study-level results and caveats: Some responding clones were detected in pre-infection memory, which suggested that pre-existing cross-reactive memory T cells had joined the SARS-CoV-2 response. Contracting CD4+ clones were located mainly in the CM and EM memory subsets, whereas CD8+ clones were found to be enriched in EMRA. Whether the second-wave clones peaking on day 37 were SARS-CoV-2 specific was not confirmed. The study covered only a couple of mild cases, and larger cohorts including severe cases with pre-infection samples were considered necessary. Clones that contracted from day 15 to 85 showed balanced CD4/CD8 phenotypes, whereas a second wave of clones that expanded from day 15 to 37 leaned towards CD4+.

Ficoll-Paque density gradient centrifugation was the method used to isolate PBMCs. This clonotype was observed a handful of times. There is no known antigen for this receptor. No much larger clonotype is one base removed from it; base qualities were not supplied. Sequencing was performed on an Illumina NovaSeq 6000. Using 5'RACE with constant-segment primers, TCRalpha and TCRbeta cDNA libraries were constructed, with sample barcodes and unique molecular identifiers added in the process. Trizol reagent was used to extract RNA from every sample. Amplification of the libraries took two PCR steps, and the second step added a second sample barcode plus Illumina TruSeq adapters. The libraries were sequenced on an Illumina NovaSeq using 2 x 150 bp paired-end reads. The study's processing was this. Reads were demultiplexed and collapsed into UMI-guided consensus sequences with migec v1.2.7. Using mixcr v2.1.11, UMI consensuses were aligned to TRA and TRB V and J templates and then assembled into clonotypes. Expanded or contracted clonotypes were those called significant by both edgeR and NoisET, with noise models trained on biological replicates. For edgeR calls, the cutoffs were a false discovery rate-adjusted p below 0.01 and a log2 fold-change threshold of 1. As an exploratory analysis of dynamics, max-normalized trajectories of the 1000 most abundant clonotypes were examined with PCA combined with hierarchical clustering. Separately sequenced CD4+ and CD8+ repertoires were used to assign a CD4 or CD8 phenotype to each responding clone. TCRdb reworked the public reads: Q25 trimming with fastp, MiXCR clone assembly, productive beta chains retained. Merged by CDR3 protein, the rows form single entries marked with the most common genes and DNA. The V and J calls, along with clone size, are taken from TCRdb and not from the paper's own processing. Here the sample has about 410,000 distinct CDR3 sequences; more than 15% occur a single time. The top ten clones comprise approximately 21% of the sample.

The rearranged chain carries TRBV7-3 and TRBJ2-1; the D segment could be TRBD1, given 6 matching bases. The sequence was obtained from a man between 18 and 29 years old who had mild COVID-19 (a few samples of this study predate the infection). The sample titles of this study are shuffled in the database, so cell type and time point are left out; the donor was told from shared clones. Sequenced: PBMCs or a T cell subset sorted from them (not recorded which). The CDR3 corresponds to CASSSTGNTNEQFF. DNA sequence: TGTGCCAGCAGCTCTACAGGGAATACCAATGAGCAGTTCTTC. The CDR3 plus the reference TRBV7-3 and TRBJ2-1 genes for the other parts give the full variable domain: GAGVSQTPSNKVTEKGKYVELRCDPISGHTALYWYRQSLGQGPEFLIYFQGTGAADDSGLPNDRFFAVRPEGSVSTLKIQRTERGDSAVYLCASSSTGNTNEQFFGPGTRLTVL.